This TCR beta chain comes out of a study of cytomegalovirus exposure and HLA in healthy donors. Notes on the study in general: Confirmation was obtained in vitro that a few CMV-associated chains are specific for CMV antigens.

Primers for the PCR totalled 60 Vbeta and 13 Jbeta. Method: immunoSEQ multiplex PCR; TCRdb's copy keeps in-frame clones and lacks some. Of about 80,000 clones listed, under 80% are singletons. There was no recording of CMV serostatus for this donor. For this clone: Its antigen remains unknown.

CDR1 and CDR2 from the germline V gene are MNHEY and SMNVEV (reference sequence). This CDR3 contains 15 residues. The V and J ends lost 2 bases and 6 bases, in that order; junction bases with no gene match: 7. This chain joins TRBV27 and TRBJ2-1, with 7 bases lining up with TRBD1. This clonotype was obtained from a human donor in good health. Sample: PBMCs. CDR3 sequence (DNA): TGTGCCAGCAGTTTAGTACAGGGGTCGGTCAATGAGCAGTTCTTC. This translates into CASSLVQGSVNEQFF.